This T cell receptor (beta chain) was sequenced for a study of immune evolution from preneoplasia to lung adenocarcinoma. Study-level results: Top clone frequencies peaked in normal lung, apparently declining through invasive adenocarcinoma. Later-stage lesions appeared to have more T cells, more diversity, less clonality.

Produced via immunoSEQ multiplex PCR; TCRdb's table is partial and in-frame only. Among thousands of clones listed, around 86% were seen once. Patients had resection in Japan or China between the mid-2010s and the late 2010s. H&E slides confirmed each diagnosis, reviewed by two pathologists independently. To note about this clone: Its antigen remains unidentified.

The sequence was collected from a person between 60 and 79 years old with lung adenocarcinoma. Sequencing was performed on FFPE adjacent normal lung tissue.

CDR3 bases: TGTGCCAGCTCACGACCACAGGTTCGAGATTACTCTGGAAACACCATATATTTT. Translated, it gives CASSRPQVRDYSGNTIYF. The genes are TRBV18 and TRBJ1-3; D perhaps matches TRBD1 (5 bases). Deletions cut 4 bases from V and 0 bases from J, with 19 bases between. The germline CDR1 and CDR2 sequences are KGHSH and LQKENI. This CDR3 is built from 18 residues.